These T cell receptor beta chains were read from a single sample in a study of Graves' ophthalmopathy and Graves' hyperthyroidism. TCRdb reprocessed the multiplex PCR reads with MiXCR, giving one entry per CDR3 protein. Of 740,000 or so distinct CDR3 sequences listed, 40% are singletons. Sequenced: peripheral blood. All receptors derive from an adult man with Graves' ophthalmopathy. CDR3s leave out the opening cysteine and the closing phenylalanine or tryptophan. A D gene is named only where the DNA matches it firmly. Size tells how often a clone was seen (once, few, many) or the class of an expanded clone, and some rows leave it out.

j_call v_call clone_size d_call cdr3_aa
TRBJ2-6 TRBV7-9 many - ASSQDGFGANVLT
TRBJ1-2 TRBV7-8 few - ASSLGAEVSYGYT
TRBJ2-6 TRBV2 - TRBD1 ASSEGGRDRGPESSGANVLT
TRBJ2-5 TRBV9 - - ASSVGSNRETQY
TRBJ2-5 TRBV7-6 many TRBD2 ASSFLGTSGGTIQETQY
TRBJ1-1 TRBV2 many - ASTPRSVNTEAF
TRBJ1-1 TRBV7-6 many TRBD1 ASSLEGRGSTEAF
TRBJ1-5 TRBV20-1 - - SARGGAQETQH
TRBJ2-2 TRBV7-6 - TRBD1 ASTDTGEGGTGELF
TRBJ2-7 TRBV15 many - ATSNQDREQY
TRBJ2-5 TRBV2 - TRBD1 ASSARTGGTQY
TRBJ1-1 TRBV6-5 few - ATYGARAQDTEAF
TRBJ2-5 TRBV15 many - ATSRVLADGTQY
TRBJ2-7 TRBV5-5 once - ASSLQGIVVYEQY
TRBJ1-6 TRBV20-1 - - SARDFTPQVSYNSPLH
TRBJ2-5 TRBV10-3 - - AISESGAQEKQY
TRBJ1-6 TRBV25-1 - - ASSEWSRSPLH
TRBJ1-1 TRBV29-1 many - SVDGGNTEAF
TRBJ1-6 TRBV2 - - ASSLRNSYNSPLH
TRBJ2-2 TRBV10-3 - - AIMGRDPGELL
TRBJ2-7 TRBV20-1 few TRBD1 SAFFGTVVYEQY
- TRBV25-1 - TRBD2 ASSERDRPSGRAHEQF
TRBJ2-5 TRBV7-2 - - ASSRDESPQETQY
TRBJ2-6 TRBV29-1 - - SVTALGANVLT
TRBJ1-2 TRBV29-1 many - SVGGLRYGYT
TRBJ1-2 TRBV10-3 few - ASSYWVCVYREVGYT
TRBJ2-7 TRBV6-4 - - ASSRTGAGQY
TRBJ2-7 TRBV5-1 - - ASSLEEETNSYEQY
TRBJ1-5 TRBV15 - TRBD1 ATSRERDRGDEH
TRBJ2-6 TRBV6-1 - - ASSSSGAGANVLT
TRBJ1-1 TRBV25-1 many - ASSVSRGADTEAF
TRBJ2-7 TRBV7-3 few TRBD1 ASSYTGQGLGEQY
TRBJ1-1 TRBV20-1 many - SASSGKVTEAF
TRBJ2-1 TRBV29-1 - TRBD1 SVAEQGAGGQF
TRBJ1-6 TRBV20-1 many - SASGLTNSPLH
TRBJ2-7 TRBV10-3 once - AISGFAYEQY
TRBJ1-6 TRBV20-1 - TRBD1 SAGDRAHSPLH
TRBJ1-2 TRBV29-1 many TRBD1 SVATGEFYGYT
TRBJ1-1 TRBV30 - - AWSRVTEAF
TRBJ2-7 TRBV20-1 - - SARRRFSYEQY
TRBJ2-7 TRBV20-1 once - SASPTASYERY
TRBJ1-2 TRBV7-9 - - ASSPKSVGLGYGYT
TRBJ1-1 TRBV29-1 - TRBD1 SQDYQGGTEAF
TRBJ1-2 TRBV10-3 - - ASSLKGPRGSYGYT
TRBJ1-2 TRBV11-2 few TRBD1 ASSPAWDRDSNYGYT
TRBJ2-2 TRBV9 - - ASSSSSNTGELF
TRBJ1-1 TRBV20-1 many - SASDGRKAF